The clone carrying this T cell receptor beta chain was seen a few times. The antigen remains undetermined. This sample was taken from a study of response to subunit inactivated influenza vaccine. Broader study findings: Each seasonal flu vaccination may recruit only limited new T cells, authors suggested.

TCRdb processed the RT-PCR reads anew with MiXCR; each CDR3 protein has one entry. Altogether roughly 570,000 distinct CDR3 sequences are present, 12% to 15% being singletons, with the ten largest covering around 10%. The sequencing here drew on PBMCs from blood, taken 11 to 12 days after vaccination. The sequence was obtained from a man in his fifties or sixties who received an inactivated influenza vaccine.

CDR3 bases: TGCAGTGCTAGAGATTCGGCGGAGCCGAGCTCCTACAATGAGCAGTTCTTC. Translating gives CSARDSAEPSSYNEQFF. V and J are TRBV20-1 and TRBJ2-1; D not resolved. Between the trimmed V and J ends, which lost 0 bases and 0 bases, there was a span of 15 bases. The CDR3 extends over 17 amino acids. CDR1 is DFQATT, CDR2 SNEGSKA, per germline (reference sequence).